This T cell receptor (beta chain) was sequenced for a study of CD8 T cells in Susac syndrome. Reverse transcription of 0.5 to 1 ug RNA was performed with random hexamers. MiXCR was run by TCRdb on the immunoSEQ multiplex PCR reads, yielding one entry per CDR3 protein. The sample has more than 65,000 distinct CDR3 sequences, 85% to 95% seen once; the top ten hold about 0.25%. V gave up 2 bases and J gave up 4 bases; unmatched junction bases: 2. CDR1 is SGHVS, CDR2 FQNEAQ, per germline. The CDR3 runs to 14 residues. This TCR was sampled from a human donor in good health. This sequence joins TRBV7-8 and TRBJ2-1; TRBD1 aligns across 7 bases. Source material: CD8+ T cells from PBMCs. The CDR3, as DNA: TGTGCCAGCAGCTTAACGGGACAGTACAATGAGCAGTTCTTC. This codes for CASSLTGQYNEQFF.